A single sample is the source of the 9 T cell receptor beta chains below, sequenced in a study of cytomegalovirus exposure and HLA in healthy donors. PCR used 60 Vbeta primers and 13 Jbeta primers. Measured with immunoSEQ multiplex PCR; TCRdb has only the in-frame clones, and not every one. Here the sample spans around 150,000 clones, around 83% being singletons. Sequencing was done on a sample of PBMCs. The source of these receptors is a man aged 50-59 years in good health and CMV-seropositive.

The chain carries TRBV27 and TRBJ1-4; TRBD1 agrees at 7 bases. The length of the CDR3 is 15 residues. Germline V gene sequence: CDR1 MNHEY, CDR2 SMNVEV (reference sequence). V gave up 3 bases and J gave up 10 bases; unmatched junction bases: 11. This CDR3 reads CASSLTGPARGKLFF. Written as DNA, the CDR3 is TGTGCCAGCAGTTTGACAGGGCCCGCTAGGGGAAAACTGTTTTTT.

The genes are TRBV5-4 and TRBJ1-1; a possible D gene is TRBD1 (6 bases). CDR1 is SGHNT and CDR2 is YYREEE in the germline V gene (reference sequence). Trimming left V 0 bases short and J 6 bases short, with 18 bases between. The CDR3 runs 16 residues. The CDR3 region is CASSLGGGAIPPEAFF. CDR3 nucleotide sequence: TGTGCCAGCAGCTTGGGAGGGGGGGCGATTCCCCCTGAAGCTTTCTTT.

V gene TRBV7-9 combines with J gene TRBJ2-1, with a possible D match to TRBD1 (5 bases). Germline V gives CDR1 SEHNR, CDR2 FQNEAQ (reference sequence). V lost 1 base and J 9 bases, leaving 10 bases between the germline ends. CDR3 length equals 13 residues. Written as DNA, the CDR3 is TGTGCCAGCAGCTTAGTGTATGGGGCTGAGCAGTTCTTC. Translating it yields CASSLVYGAEQFF.

V is TRBV5-5 and J is TRBJ1-1; D is unclear. This CDR3 comprises 13 residues. The germline CDR1 and CDR2 sequences are SGHKS and YYEKEE (reference sequence). The V end lost 2 bases, the J end lost 7 bases, and 12 bases lay between the germline ends. CDR3 sequence (DNA): TGTGCCAGCAGCTTACAGACGGGAATTGAAGCTTTCTTT. This encodes CASSLQTGIEAFF.

This clone was counted a single time. CDR3 coding DNA: TGTGCCAGCCGTCTTACAGGGGCGGACACCGGGGAGCTGTTTTTT. Translated, it gives CASRLTGADTGELFF. The J gene is TRBJ2-2, the V gene TRBV28; 7 bases are shared with TRBD1. Looked up from germline, CDR1 is MDHEN and CDR2 is SYDVKM. CDR3 length equals 15 residues. V gave up 8 bases and J gave up 3 bases; unmatched junction bases: 9.

In its sample, this clone was seen once. This chain connects TRBV11-2 to TRBJ2-1; D unclear. V dropped 2 bases and J dropped 3 bases, with 11 bases sitting between them. This CDR3 is built from 15 residues. The germline V gene encodes CDR1 SGHAT and CDR2 FQNNGV. The CDR3 region is CASSLSRSGYNEQFF. For the CDR3, the DNA is TGTGCCAGCAGCTTATCCCGGTCAGGCTACAATGAGCAGTTCTTC.

The rearrangement links TRBV7-9 to TRBJ1-1; D perhaps matches TRBD1 (6 bases). The germline V and J ends were trimmed by 1 base and 1 base, with 10 bases remaining between them. The CDR3 contains 15 residues. In germline, CDR1 is SEHNR, CDR2 FQNEAQ (reference sequence). The CDR3 reads CASSLEGGRNTEAFF. CDR3 nucleotide sequence: TGTGCCAGCAGCTTAGAAGGGGGAAGGAACACTGAAGCTTTCTTT.

The V and J genes are TRBV29-1 and TRBJ2-5; possible D gene TRBD2, 5 bases. V was shortened by 4 bases and J by 2 bases, with 8 bases between the two germline ends. Per the germline V gene, CDR1 is SQVTM and CDR2 is ANQGSEA. CDR3 length: 12 residues. In DNA form, the CDR3 reads TGCAGCGTTGGCCGGGGACAAGAGACCCAGTACTTC. Translating gives CSVGRGQETQYF.

CDR3 residues: CASSSPSGGASDTQYF. DNA for the CDR3: TGTGCCAGCAGTTCCCCTAGCGGGGGGGCGTCAGATACGCAGTATTTT. V gene TRBV28 combines with J gene TRBJ2-3; 12 positions match TRBD2. Germline loops: CDR1 MDHEN, CDR2 SYDVKM. The CDR3 loop spans 16 amino acids. Trimming cost V 4 bases and J 4 bases; bases outside gene matches: 6.